Listed below are T cell receptor beta chains from one sample, sequenced in a study of cytomegalovirus exposure and HLA in healthy donors. Libraries were prepared by immunoSEQ multiplex PCR; TCRdb keeps only in-frame clonotypes and omits some of them. The profile shows fewer than 200,000 clones, 86% of them singletons. The sequenced sample was PBMCs. The receptors shown here come from a man younger than 40 in good health and CMV-seropositive. Both conserved end residues are part of each CDR3. D genes are given only for firm matches. Only some rows state a clone size, as once, few, many or a class for expanded clones.

TRBV2,TRBJ2-7,-,TRBD1,CASSGGTGIEQYF,TGTGCCAGCAGCGGGGGGACAGGGATCGAGCAGTACTTC
TRBV13,TRBJ1-6,-,-,CASSLGRTVSPLHF,TGTGCCAGCAGCTTAGGCCGGACAGTTTCACCCCTCCACTTT
TRBV9,TRBJ2-2,once,-,CASSVAPGELFF,TGTGCCAGCAGCGTAGCCCCCGGGGAGCTGTTTTTT
TRBV5-1,TRBJ2-3,-,-,CASSLTASPTDTQYF,TGCGCCAGCAGCCTTACAGCCTCCCCCACAGATACGCAGTATTTT
TRBV6-5,TRBJ1-5,-,-,CASRPLQGQPQHF,TGTGCCAGCAGACCCCTACAGGGTCAGCCCCAGCATTTT
TRBV7-9,TRBJ1-1,-,-,CASSLGRPDTEAFF,TGTGCCAGCAGCTTAGGCCGGCCAGACACTGAAGCTTTCTTT
TRBV29-1,TRBJ2-5,once,TRBD1,CSVSQRTGSETQYF,TGCAGCGTTTCTCAACGGACAGGGTCAGAGACCCAGTACTTC
TRBV2,TRBJ1-2,-,TRBD1,CASSEVSGAGGSRGYTF,TGTGCCAGCAGTGAAGTGTCTGGGGCAGGGGGGTCGAGAGGCTACACCTTC
TRBV7-6,TRBJ2-6,-,-,CASSLVDRTQGANVLTF,TGTGCCAGCAGCTTAGTCGATCGCACCCAAGGGGCCAACGTCCTGACTTTC
TRBV15,TRBJ2-7,-,TRBD1,CATSRTGTGGYEQYF,TGTGCCACCAGCAGAACCGGGACAGGGGGATACGAGCAGTACTTC
TRBV7-8,TRBJ2-3,-,TRBD1,CASSSQPGQGRNTQYF,TGTGCCAGCAGCTCACAACCGGGACAGGGACGAAATACGCAGTATTTT
TRBV29-1,TRBJ2-7,-,-,CSVAGTTYEQYF,TGCAGCGTGGCGGGGACAACCTACGAGCAGTACTTC
TRBV5-8,TRBJ1-5,-,-,CASSLEGIGAQPQHF,TGTGCCAGCAGCTTGGAGGGAATCGGCGCTCAGCCCCAGCATTTT
TRBV6-1,TRBJ2-7,-,-,CASSEYRDRGAEQYF,TGTGCCAGCAGTGAATATAGGGACCGGGGGGCCGAGCAGTACTTC
TRBV7-2,TRBJ2-3,-,-,CASRNSGDTQYF,TGTGCCAGCCGGAACTCGGGAGATACGCAGTATTTT
TRBV4-3,TRBJ2-2,-,TRBD2,CASSQDLALLAGGHGELFF,TGCGCCAGCAGCCAAGACTTGGCCTTACTAGCGGGGGGGCACGGGGAGCTGTTTTTT
TRBV18,TRBJ1-5,-,TRBD1,CASSPTTGGRNQPQHF,TGTGCCAGCTCACCAACTACAGGGGGGCGCAATCAGCCCCAGCATTTT
TRBV28,TRBJ2-7,-,TRBD2,CASSSRGEGYEQYF,TGTGCCAGCAGTTCCAGAGGGGAGGGTTACGAGCAGTACTTC
TRBV6-6,TRBJ1-2,-,TRBD1,CASSDRGSNHGYTF,TGTGCCAGCAGTGACAGGGGTAGCAATCATGGCTACACCTTC
TRBV6-1,TRBJ2-1,-,TRBD1,CATGDSQSYNEQFF,TGTGCCACCGGGGACAGCCAGTCCTACAATGAGCAGTTCTTC
TRBV4-1,TRBJ1-6,-,-,CASSQVIRGRNSPLHF,TGCGCCAGCAGCCAGGTGATAAGGGGCAGGAATTCACCCCTCCACTTT
TRBV2,TRBJ2-5,-,TRBD2,CASSEGRGETQYF,TGTGCCAGCAGTGAGGGGAGGGGAGAGACCCAGTACTTC
TRBV15,TRBJ2-1,once,TRBD1,CATSRPAGTGVSDPFF,TGTGCCACCAGCAGACCCGCCGGGACAGGAGTTAGTGACCCGTTCTTC
TRBV10-2,TRBJ2-3,-,TRBD2,CASRGTTSADTQYF,TGCGCCAGTCGGGGGACTACCTCCGCAGATACGCAGTATTTT
TRBV5-1,TRBJ1-2,-,-,CASSSVPEWGYTF,TGCGCCAGCAGTTCGGTCCCAGAATGGGGCTACACCTTC
TRBV5-4,TRBJ2-1,-,-,CASSTHSSGKSNEQFF,TGTGCCAGCAGCACCCATTCGTCCGGTAAAAGCAATGAGCAGTTCTTC
TRBV9,TRBJ2-7,-,TRBD2,CASSVSGSGGEQYF,TGTGCCAGCAGTGTTAGCGGGAGTGGAGGCGAGCAGTACTTC
TRBV5-1,TRBJ1-2,-,TRBD1,CASSLLRQGDGYTF,TGCGCCAGCAGCTTGCTTCGACAGGGGGATGGCTACACCTTC
TRBV20-1,TRBJ2-5,-,-,CSARDWETQYF,TGCAGTGCGAGGGATTGGGAGACCCAGTACTTC
TRBV27,TRBJ2-7,-,TRBD2,CASSNTGTSSTEQYF,TGTGCCAGCAGTAATACCGGGACTAGTTCAACAGAGCAGTACTTC
TRBV5-1,TRBJ1-1,-,TRBD1,CASSRRAGQGARTEAFF,TGCGCCAGCAGCCGGAGGGCGGGACAGGGGGCGCGAACTGAAGCTTTCTTT
TRBV4-3,TRBJ2-2,-,-,CASSQDRRLTGELFF,TGCGCCAGCAGCCAAGATCGCAGACTCACCGGGGAGCTGTTTTTT
TRBV25-1,TRBJ2-7,-,TRBD1,CASRQGAGGEQYF,TGTGCCAGCAGGCAGGGGGCAGGGGGCGAGCAGTACTTC
TRBV18,TRBJ1-5,-,-,CASSPPGVGSNQPQHF,TGTGCCAGCTCACCACCGGGGGTCGGGAGCAATCAGCCCCAGCATTTT
TRBV5-1,TRBJ2-7,-,-,CASSLVGGGAAYEQYF,TGCGCCAGCAGCTTGGTAGGCGGAGGCGCGGCCTACGAGCAGTACTTC
TRBV7-2,TRBJ1-1,-,-,CASSFQSGRGGEAFF,TGTGCCAGCAGCTTTCAGTCGGGTAGGGGTGGAGAAGCTTTCTTT
TRBV29-1,TRBJ1-2,-,-,CSVVTDNYGYTF,TGCAGCGTTGTGACGGATAACTATGGCTACACCTTC
TRBV6-1,TRBJ1-1,once,-,CASRARQAEAFF,TGTGCCAGCAGGGCGCGGCAGGCTGAAGCTTTCTTT
TRBV7-9,TRBJ2-7,-,-,CASRSAYEQYF,TGTGCCAGCAGATCCGCTTACGAGCAGTACTTC
TRBV11-2,TRBJ2-5,-,-,CASSLGSQETQYF,TGTGCCAGCAGCCTCGGGTCCCAAGAGACCCAGTACTTC
TRBV27,TRBJ1-3,-,-,CASSLLGPGNTIYF,TGTGCCAGCAGTTTATTGGGACCTGGAAACACCATATATTTT
TRBV6-5,TRBJ2-5,-,-,CASSYRRDQETQYF,TGTGCCAGCAGTTACCGGCGGGATCAGGAGACCCAGTACTTC
TRBV7-6,TRBJ2-3,once,-,CASSFTPPLGHNTQYF,TGTGCCAGCAGCTTCACCCCCCCTCTCGGACACAATACGCAGTATTTT
TRBV9,TRBJ2-3,-,TRBD2,CASSPGLADTDTQYF,TGTGCCAGCAGCCCGGGACTAGCGGACACAGATACGCAGTATTTT
TRBV6-6,TRBJ2-2,-,-,CASTPMGAGGTGELFF,TGTGCCAGCACCCCAATGGGGGCCGGGGGGACCGGGGAGCTGTTTTTT
TRBV28,TRBJ1-1,few,TRBD1,CASSLTGGHIMNTEAFF,TGTGCCAGCAGCCTGACAGGGGGTCATATTATGAACACTGAAGCTTTCTTT
TRBV2,TRBJ2-7,few,TRBD1,CASKTGTGAYEQYF,TGTGCCAGCAAGACGGGGACAGGGGCCTACGAGCAGTACTTC
TRBV9,TRBJ1-3,-,-,CASSPSPGNTIYF,TGTGCCAGCAGCCCCTCCCCTGGAAACACCATATATTTT
TRBV5-6,TRBJ1-5,-,-,CASSPGAGGQPQHF,TGTGCCAGCAGCCCAGGGGCAGGAGGTCAGCCCCAGCATTTT
TRBV4-1,TRBJ2-3,-,-,CASSPSAFTDTQYF,TGCGCCAGCAGCCCTTCAGCCTTCACAGATACGCAGTATTTT
TRBV10-3,TRBJ2-4,-,-,CATNSPNLAKNIQYF,TGTGCCACAAACAGCCCCAACCTGGCCAAAAACATTCAGTACTTC
TRBV2,TRBJ1-1,-,-,CASSGDGGDRTEAFF,TGTGCCAGCAGTGGGGACGGGGGCGATAGAACTGAAGCTTTCTTT
TRBV28,TRBJ2-5,-,-,CASSLIQTQYF,TGTGCCAGCAGTTTAATACAGACCCAGTACTTC
TRBV23-1,TRBJ2-2,-,TRBD1,CANDRGDTGELFF,TGCGCCAATGACAGGGGGGACACCGGGGAGCTGTTTTTT
TRBV18,TRBJ2-3,once,-,CASSLGVTDTQYF,TGTGCCAGCTCACTTGGGGTCACAGATACGCAGTATTTT
TRBV7-7,TRBJ2-5,-,-,CASSPYRGGQETQYF,TGTGCCAGCAGCCCCTATAGGGGCGGGCAAGAGACCCAGTACTTC
TRBV4-1,TRBJ1-5,-,-,CASSQEAGNQPQHF,TGCGCCAGCAGCCAAGAGGCAGGCAATCAGCCCCAGCATTTT
TRBV28,TRBJ2-7,-,TRBD1,CASSPRDRGQDEQYF,TGTGCCAGCAGCCCCAGGGACAGGGGGCAAGACGAGCAGTACTTC
TRBV2,TRBJ2-7,-,TRBD1,CASWDRTYEQYF,TGTGCCAGCTGGGACAGAACCTACGAGCAGTACTTC
TRBV27,TRBJ2-5,once,-,CASSNIGGGETQYF,TGTGCCAGCAGCAACATAGGGGGGGGTGAGACCCAGTACTTC